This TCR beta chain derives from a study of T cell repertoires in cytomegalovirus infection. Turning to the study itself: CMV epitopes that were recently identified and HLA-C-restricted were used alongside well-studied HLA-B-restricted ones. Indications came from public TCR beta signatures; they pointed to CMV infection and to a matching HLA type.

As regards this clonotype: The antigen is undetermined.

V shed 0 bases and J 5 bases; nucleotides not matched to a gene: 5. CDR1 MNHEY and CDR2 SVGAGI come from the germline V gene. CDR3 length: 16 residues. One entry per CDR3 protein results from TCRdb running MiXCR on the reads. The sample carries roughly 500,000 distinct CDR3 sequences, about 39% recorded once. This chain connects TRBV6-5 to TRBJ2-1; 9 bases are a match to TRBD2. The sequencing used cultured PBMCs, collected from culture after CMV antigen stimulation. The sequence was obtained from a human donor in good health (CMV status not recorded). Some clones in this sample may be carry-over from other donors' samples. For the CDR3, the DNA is TGTGCCAGCAGTTACTCGATAGCGGGGGCCGACAATGAGCAGTTCTTC. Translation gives CASSYSIAGADNEQFF.